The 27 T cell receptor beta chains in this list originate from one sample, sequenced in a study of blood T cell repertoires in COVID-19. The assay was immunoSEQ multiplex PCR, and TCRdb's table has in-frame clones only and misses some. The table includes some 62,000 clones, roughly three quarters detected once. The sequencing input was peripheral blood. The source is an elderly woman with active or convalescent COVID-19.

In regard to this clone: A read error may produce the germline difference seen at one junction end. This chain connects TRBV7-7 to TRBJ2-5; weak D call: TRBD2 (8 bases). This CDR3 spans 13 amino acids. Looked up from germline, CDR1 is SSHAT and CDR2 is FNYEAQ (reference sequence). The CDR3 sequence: CASSGGQQETQYF. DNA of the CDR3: TGTGCTAGCAGCGGGGGACAGCAAGAGACCCAGTACTTC.

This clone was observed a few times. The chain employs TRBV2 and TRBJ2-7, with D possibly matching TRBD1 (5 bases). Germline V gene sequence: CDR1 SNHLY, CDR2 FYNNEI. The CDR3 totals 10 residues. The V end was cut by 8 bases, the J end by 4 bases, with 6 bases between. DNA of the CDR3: TGTGCCAGCGGGGCTTACGAGCAGTACTTC. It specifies CASGAYEQYF.

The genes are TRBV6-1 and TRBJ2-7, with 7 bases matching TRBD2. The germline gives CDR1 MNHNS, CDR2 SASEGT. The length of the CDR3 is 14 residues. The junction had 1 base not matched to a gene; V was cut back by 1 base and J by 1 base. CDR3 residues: CASSEGGGSYEQYF. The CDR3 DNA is TGTGCCAGCAGTGAAGGGGGGGGTTCCTACGAGCAGTACTTC.

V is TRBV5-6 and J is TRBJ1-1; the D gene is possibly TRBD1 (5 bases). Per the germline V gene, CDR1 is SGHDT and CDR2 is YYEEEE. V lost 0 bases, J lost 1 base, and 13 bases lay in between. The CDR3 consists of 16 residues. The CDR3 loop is CASSLAGRGENTEAFF. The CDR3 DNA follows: TGTGCCAGCAGCTTGGCCGGGAGAGGGGAGAACACTGAAGCTTTCTTT.

CDR3 sequence (DNA): TGCGCCAGCAGTGGGTTACAGGGGAGTAGCTATGGCTACACCTTC. It specifies CASSGLQGSSYGYTF. The J gene is TRBJ1-2, the V gene TRBV5-1; 7 bases match TRBD1. Germline V gene data show CDR1 as SGHRS and CDR2 as YFSETQ. V was pared by 5 bases and J by 4 bases, with 11 bases of the junction left unmatched. This CDR3 contains 15 residues.

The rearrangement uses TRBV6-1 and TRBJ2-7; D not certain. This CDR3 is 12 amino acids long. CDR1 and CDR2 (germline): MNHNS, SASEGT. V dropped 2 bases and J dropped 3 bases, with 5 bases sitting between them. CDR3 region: CASSENFYEQYF. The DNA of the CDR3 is TGTGCCAGCAGTGAAAACTTCTACGAGCAGTACTTC.

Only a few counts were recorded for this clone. CDR3 sequence (DNA): TGTGCCACATCCGGGTCGGGCACTGAAGCTTTCTTT. This sequence encodes CATSGSGTEAFF. The rearrangement links TRBV2 to TRBJ1-1; D is uncertain. CDR1 and CDR2 (germline): SNHLY, FYNNEI. The CDR3 is made up of 12 amino acids. Trimming removed 10 bases from V and 4 bases from J, with 13 bases in between. Full variable domain (missing parts from reference TRBV2 and TRBJ1-1): EPEVTQTPSHQVTQMGQEVILRCVPISNHLYFYWYRQILGQKVEFLVSFYNNEISEKSEIFDDQFSVERPDGSNFTLKIRSTKLEDSAMYFCATSGSGTEAFFGQGTRLTVV.

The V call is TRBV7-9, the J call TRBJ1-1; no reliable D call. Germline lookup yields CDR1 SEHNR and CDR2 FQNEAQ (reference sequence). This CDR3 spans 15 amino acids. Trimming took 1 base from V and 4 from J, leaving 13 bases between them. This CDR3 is CASSLGGEGTTEAFF. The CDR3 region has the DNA TGTGCCAGCAGCTTAGGTGGAGAGGGCACCACTGAAGCTTTCTTT.

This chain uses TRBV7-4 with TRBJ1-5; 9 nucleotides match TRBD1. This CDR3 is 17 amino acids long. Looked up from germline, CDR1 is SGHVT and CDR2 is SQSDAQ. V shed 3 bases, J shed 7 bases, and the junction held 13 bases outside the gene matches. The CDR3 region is CASSFPSRDRERQPQHF. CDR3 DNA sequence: TGTGCCAGCAGCTTTCCAAGCCGGGACAGGGAACGCCAGCCCCAGCATTTT.

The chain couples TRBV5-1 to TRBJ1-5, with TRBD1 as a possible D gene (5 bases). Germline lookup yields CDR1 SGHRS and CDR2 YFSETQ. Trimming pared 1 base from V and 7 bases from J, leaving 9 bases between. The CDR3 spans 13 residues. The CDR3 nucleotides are TGCGCCAGCAGCTTGAAGGGGAACCAGCCCCAGCATTTT. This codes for CASSLKGNQPQHF.

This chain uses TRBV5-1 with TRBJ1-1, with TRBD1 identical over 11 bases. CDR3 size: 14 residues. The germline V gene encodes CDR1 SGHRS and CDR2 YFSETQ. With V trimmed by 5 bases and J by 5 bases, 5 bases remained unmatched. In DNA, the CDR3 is TGCGCCAGCAGGGACGGGACAGGGGGAACTGAAGCTTTCTTT. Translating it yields CASRDGTGGTEAFF.

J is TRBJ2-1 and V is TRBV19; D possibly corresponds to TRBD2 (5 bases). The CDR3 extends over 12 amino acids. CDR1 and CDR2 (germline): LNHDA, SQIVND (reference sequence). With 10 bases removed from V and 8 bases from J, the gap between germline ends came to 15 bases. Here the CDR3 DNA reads TGTGCCACGGGCAGGTGGGGAGATGAGCAGTTCTTC. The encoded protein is CATGRWGDEQFF.

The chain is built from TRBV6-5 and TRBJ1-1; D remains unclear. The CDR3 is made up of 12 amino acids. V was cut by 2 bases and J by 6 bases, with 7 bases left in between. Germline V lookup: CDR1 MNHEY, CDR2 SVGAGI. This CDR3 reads CASSYGPPEAFF. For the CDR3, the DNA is TGTGCCAGCAGTTACGGGCCCCCTGAAGCTTTCTTT.

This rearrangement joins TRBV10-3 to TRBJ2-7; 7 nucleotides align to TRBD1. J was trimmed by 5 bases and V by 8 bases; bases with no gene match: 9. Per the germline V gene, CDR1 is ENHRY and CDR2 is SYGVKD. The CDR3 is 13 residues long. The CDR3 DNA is TGTGCCATCTACAGGGGTTCCGGGGACGAGCAGTACTTC. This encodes CAIYRGSGDEQYF.

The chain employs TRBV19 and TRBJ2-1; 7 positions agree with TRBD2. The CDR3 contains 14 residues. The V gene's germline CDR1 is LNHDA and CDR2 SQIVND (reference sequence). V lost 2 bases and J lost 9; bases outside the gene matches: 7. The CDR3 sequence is CASSIKSWGGEQFF. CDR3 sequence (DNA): TGTGCCAGTAGTATAAAATCGTGGGGGGGTGAGCAGTTCTTC. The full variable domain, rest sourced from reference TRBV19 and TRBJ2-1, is DGGITQSPKYLFRKEGQNVTLSCEQNLNHDAMYWYRQDPGQGLRLIYYSQIVNDFQKGDIAEGYSVSREKKESFPLTVTSAQKNPTAFYLCASSIKSWGGEQFFGPGTRLTVL.

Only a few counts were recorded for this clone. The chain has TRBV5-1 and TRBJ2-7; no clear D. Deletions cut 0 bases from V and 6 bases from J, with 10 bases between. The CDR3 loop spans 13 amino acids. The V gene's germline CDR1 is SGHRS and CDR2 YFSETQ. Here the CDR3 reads CASSLASVAEQYF. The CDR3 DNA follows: TGCGCCAGCAGCTTGGCCTCAGTGGCCGAGCAGTACTTC.

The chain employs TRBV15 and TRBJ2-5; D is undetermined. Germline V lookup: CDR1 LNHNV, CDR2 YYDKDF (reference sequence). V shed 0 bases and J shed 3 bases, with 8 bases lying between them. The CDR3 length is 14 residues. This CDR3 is CATSRDLVEETQYF. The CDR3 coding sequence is TGTGCCACCAGCAGAGATCTCGTCGAAGAGACCCAGTACTTC.

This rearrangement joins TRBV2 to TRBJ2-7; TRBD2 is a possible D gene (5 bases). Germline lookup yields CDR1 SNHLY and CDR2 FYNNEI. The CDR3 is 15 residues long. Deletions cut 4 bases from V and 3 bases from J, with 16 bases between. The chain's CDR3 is CASSVGRARNYEQYF. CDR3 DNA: TGTGCCAGCAGTGTCGGGCGGGCTCGGAACTACGAGCAGTACTTC.

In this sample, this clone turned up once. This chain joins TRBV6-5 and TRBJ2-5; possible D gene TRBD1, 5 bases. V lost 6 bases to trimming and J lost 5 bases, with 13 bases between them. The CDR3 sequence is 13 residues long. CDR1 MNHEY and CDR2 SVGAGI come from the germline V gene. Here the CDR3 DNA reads TGTGCCAGCAGATCCACAGGAGTGGAGACCCAGTACTTC. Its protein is CASRSTGVETQYF.

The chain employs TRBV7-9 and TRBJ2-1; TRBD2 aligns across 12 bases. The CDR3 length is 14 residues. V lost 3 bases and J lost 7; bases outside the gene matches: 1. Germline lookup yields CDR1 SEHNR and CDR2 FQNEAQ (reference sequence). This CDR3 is CASSFGTSGNEQFF. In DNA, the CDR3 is TGTGCCAGCAGCTTCGGGACTAGCGGGAATGAGCAGTTCTTC.

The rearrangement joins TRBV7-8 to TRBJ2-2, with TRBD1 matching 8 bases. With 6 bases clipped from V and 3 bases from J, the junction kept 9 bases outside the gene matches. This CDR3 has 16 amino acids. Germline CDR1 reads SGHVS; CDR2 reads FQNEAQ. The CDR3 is CASSWAGGGYTGELFF. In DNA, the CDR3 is TGTGCCAGCAGTTGGGCAGGGGGCGGTTACACCGGGGAGCTGTTTTTT.

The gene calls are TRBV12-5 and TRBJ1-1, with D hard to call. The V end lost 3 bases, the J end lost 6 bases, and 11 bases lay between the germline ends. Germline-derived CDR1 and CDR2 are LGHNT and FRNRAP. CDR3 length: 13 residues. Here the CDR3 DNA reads TGTGCTAGTGGTTTAAGCACGGTCTCTGAAGCTTTCTTT. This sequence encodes CASGLSTVSEAFF. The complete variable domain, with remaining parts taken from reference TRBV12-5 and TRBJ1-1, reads DARVTQTPRHKVTEMGQEVTMRCQPILGHNTVFWYRQTMMQGLELLAYFRNRAPLDDSGMPKDRFSAEMPDATLATLKIQPSEPRDSAVYFCASGLSTVSEAFFGQGTRLTVV.

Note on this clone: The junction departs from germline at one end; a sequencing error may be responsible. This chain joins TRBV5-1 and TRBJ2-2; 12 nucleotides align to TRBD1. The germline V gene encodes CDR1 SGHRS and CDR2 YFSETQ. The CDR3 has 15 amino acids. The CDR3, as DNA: TGCGCCAGCAGATTGGGACAGGGGGCCGACGGGGAGCTGTTTTTT. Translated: CASRLGQGADGELFF.

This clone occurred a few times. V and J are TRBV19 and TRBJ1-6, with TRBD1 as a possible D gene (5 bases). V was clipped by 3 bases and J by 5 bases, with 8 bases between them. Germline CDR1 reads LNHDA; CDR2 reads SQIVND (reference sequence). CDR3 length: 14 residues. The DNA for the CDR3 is TGTGCCAGTAGTATCACAGGAAATAATTCACCCCTCCACTTT. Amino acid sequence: CASSITGNNSPLHF. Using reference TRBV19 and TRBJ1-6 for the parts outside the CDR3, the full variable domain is DGGITQSPKYLFRKEGQNVTLSCEQNLNHDAMYWYRQDPGQGLRLIYYSQIVNDFQKGDIAEGYSVSREKKESFPLTVTSAQKNPTAFYLCASSITGNNSPLHFGNGTRLTVT.

DNA of the CDR3: TGTGCCAGCAGCTTCCGTCGGGAGCAGTACTTC. This encodes CASSFRREQYF. The rearrangement joins TRBV11-3 to TRBJ2-7; no clear D. The length of the CDR3 is 11 residues. CDR1 is SGHNT, CDR2 YENEEA, per germline. V lost 3 bases to trimming and J lost 7 bases, with 7 bases between them.

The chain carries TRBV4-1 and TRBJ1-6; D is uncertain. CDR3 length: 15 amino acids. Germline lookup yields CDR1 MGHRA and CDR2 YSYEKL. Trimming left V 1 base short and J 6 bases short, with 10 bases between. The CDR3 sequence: CASSQAGFGNSPLHF. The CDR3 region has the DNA TGCGCCAGCAGCCAAGCGGGGTTCGGTAATTCACCCCTCCACTTT.

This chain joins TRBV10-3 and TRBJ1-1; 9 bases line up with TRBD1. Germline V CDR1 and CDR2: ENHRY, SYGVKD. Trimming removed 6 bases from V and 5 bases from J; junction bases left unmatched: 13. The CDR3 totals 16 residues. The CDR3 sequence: CAIRTSSGTGWTEAFF. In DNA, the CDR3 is TGTGCCATCAGGACTAGTTCCGGGACAGGGTGGACTGAAGCTTTCTTT.